This paragraph covers one TCR beta chain sequence. In the authors' methods: How many nucleated cells were present was estimated from reference gene primer amplification. Profiling relied on immunoSEQ multiplex PCR, and the TCRdb table lists in-frame clones only, not all of them. The D gene and trimming were derived from the DNA, and the V and J assignments and clone size from that table. The table records around 200,000 clones, around 86% of them present only once. Germline V lookup: CDR1 SNHLY, CDR2 FYNNEI. The CDR3 is made up of 13 amino acids. V was trimmed by 2 bases and J by 7 bases, leaving 6 bases between them. This entry is derived from a study of blood T cell repertoires in COVID-19. Looking at the study overall: From the United States, Italy and Spain came samples of acute and convalescent COVID-19. From T cells, B-cell-depleted T cells, or PBMCs came the material, which was cDNA or gDNA.

This sequence originates from a middle-aged woman with acute or convalescent COVID-19. The sample taken for sequencing was peripheral blood. The genes are TRBV2 and TRBJ1-6, with no clear D. In DNA form, the CDR3 reads TGTGCCAGCAGTGAACAGATAAATTCACCCCTCCACTTT. Translated: CASSEQINSPLHF.